These 8 T cell receptor beta chains came from one sample sequenced in a study of blood T cell repertoires in COVID-19. Measured with immunoSEQ multiplex PCR; TCRdb has only the in-frame clones, and not every one. This table has some 50,000 clones, 88% appearing once. Material for sequencing was peripheral blood. These receptors were collected from a human donor in a cohort sampled during active COVID-19.

This chain connects TRBV18 to TRBJ1-6, with a weak D call TRBD1 (5 bases). This CDR3 has 16 amino acids. Germline V gene lookup returns CDR1 KGHSH and CDR2 LQKENI. Trimming stripped 4 bases from V and 0 bases from J, with 10 bases between. This chain's CDR3 is CASSQQASSYNSPLHF. CDR3 DNA: TGTGCCAGCTCACAACAGGCTAGCTCCTATAATTCACCCCTCCACTTT.

Only one count was recorded for this clone. The rearrangement joins TRBV12-3 or TRBV12-4 to TRBJ2-1; weak D call: TRBD2 (6 bases). Trimming stripped 1 base from V and 7 bases from J, with 8 bases between. The CDR3 consists of 13 residues. The CDR3 here is CASSLGLVNEQFF. CDR3 nucleotide sequence: TGTGCCAGCAGTTTAGGACTAGTAAATGAGCAGTTCTTC.

V usage is TRBV4-1 and J usage is TRBJ1-2; D possibly corresponds to TRBD1 (6 bases). The CDR3 extends over 17 amino acids. Trimming cost V 0 bases and J 5 bases, with 19 bases left between them. CDR1 and CDR2 (germline): MGHRA, YSYEKL. The CDR3 DNA reads TGCGCCAGCAGCCAAGAAGGTTTCGGGGGGAGGGGGTATGGCTACACCTTC. This sequence encodes CASSQEGFGGRGYGYTF.

The chain employs TRBV27 and TRBJ1-2, with a possible D match to TRBD1 (5 bases). Looked up from germline, CDR1 is MNHEY and CDR2 is SMNVEV (reference sequence). The CDR3 spans 18 residues. V was clipped by 4 bases and J by 5 bases, with 26 bases between them. CDR3 in DNA: TGTGCCAGCAGTTCCCCAGCGAACTACAGGAACTCCCTTTATGGCTACACCTTC. It specifies CASSSPANYRNSLYGYTF.

The rearrangement uses TRBV11-3 and TRBJ1-5, with D possibly TRBD1 on 6 matching bases. The CDR3 sequence is 17 residues long. Germline CDR1 and CDR2: SGHNT and YENEEA. Trimming took off 4 bases at V and 0 bases at J, with 16 bases between the two ends. The CDR3 DNA reads TGTGCCAGCAGCTCCGTTGGGGGGGCAGCTAGCAATCAGCCCCAGCATTTT. It is translated as CASSSVGGAASNQPQHF.

The chain recombines TRBV6-1 with TRBJ1-2, with D hard to call. Germline CDR1 reads MNHNS; CDR2 reads SASEGT. Trimming removed 1 base from V and 1 base from J, with 7 bases in between. The CDR3 spans 14 residues. This chain's CDR3 is CASSEGPRNYGYTF. Written as DNA, the CDR3 is TGTGCCAGCAGTGAAGGCCCGCGTAACTATGGCTACACCTTC.

The chain employs TRBV20-1 and TRBJ2-7; D is unresolved. Germline CDR1 reads DFQATT; CDR2 reads SNEGSKA (reference sequence). The CDR3 sequence is 11 residues long. V was cut by 5 bases and J by 4 bases, with 9 bases left in between. This CDR3 is CSAGHTYEQYF. DNA of the CDR3: TGCAGTGCTGGCCACACGTACGAGCAGTACTTC.

The J gene is TRBJ2-1, the V gene TRBV20-1; D not resolved. This CDR3 is built from 11 residues. Trimming removed 7 bases at V and 5 bases at J, with 9 bases between. Per germline, CDR1 DFQATT and CDR2 SNEGSKA (reference sequence). The CDR3 spells CSEQNHNEQFF. In DNA, the CDR3 is TGCAGTGAACAAAATCACAATGAGCAGTTCTTC.